Here is one T cell receptor beta chain with its context. With a much larger clone just one base away, this may be a read error. Lacking the conserved final phenylalanine or tryptophan, this CDR3 likely reflects a read error. This sample was taken from a study of CDR3 diversity in severe acne. Germline V gene sequence: CDR1 MNHEY, CDR2 SVGAGI. The CDR3 is made up of 14 amino acids. V lost 0 bases, J lost 4 bases, and 8 bases lay in between. MiXCR was run by TCRdb on the PCR reads, yielding one entry per CDR3 protein. Here the sample spans approximately 97,000 distinct CDR3 sequences, more than 45% being singletons.

The sequence derives from a male donor with acne. The chain couples TRBV6-5 to TRBJ2-3, with D possibly being TRBD1 (5 bases). Material for sequencing was blood. CDR3 region: CASSYSGVPDTQYL. As DNA, the CDR3 is TGTGCCAGCAGTTACTCAGGGGTCCCAGATACGCAGTATCTT.